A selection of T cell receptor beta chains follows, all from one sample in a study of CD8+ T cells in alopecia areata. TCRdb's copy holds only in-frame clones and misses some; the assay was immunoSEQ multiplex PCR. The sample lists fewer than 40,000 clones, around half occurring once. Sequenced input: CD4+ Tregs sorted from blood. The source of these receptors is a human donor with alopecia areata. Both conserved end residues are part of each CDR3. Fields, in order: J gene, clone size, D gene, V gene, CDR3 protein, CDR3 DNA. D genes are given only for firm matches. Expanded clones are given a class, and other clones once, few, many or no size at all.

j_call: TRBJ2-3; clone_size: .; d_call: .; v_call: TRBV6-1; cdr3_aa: CASSEVEPHTDTQYF; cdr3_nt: TGTGCCAGCAGTGAAGTGGAGCCGCACACAGATACGCAGTATTTT
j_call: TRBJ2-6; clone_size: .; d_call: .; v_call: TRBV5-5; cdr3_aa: CASSLAPGARSGANVLTF; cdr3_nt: TGTGCCAGCAGCTTGGCCCCTGGAGCGCGCTCTGGGGCCAACGTCCTGACTTTC
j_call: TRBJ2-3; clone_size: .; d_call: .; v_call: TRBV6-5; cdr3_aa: CASTNADTQYF; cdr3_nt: TGTGCCAGCACCAACGCGGATACGCAGTATTTT
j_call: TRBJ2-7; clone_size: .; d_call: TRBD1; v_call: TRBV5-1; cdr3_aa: CASSWGQGLYEQYF; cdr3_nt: TGCGCCAGCAGCTGGGGACAGGGCCTCTACGAGCAGTACTTC
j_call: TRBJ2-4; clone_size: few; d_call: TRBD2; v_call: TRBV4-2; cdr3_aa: CASSRQLAGGPRGNIQYF; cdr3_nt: TGTGCCAGCAGCCGTCAACTAGCGGGGGGGCCGAGGGGGAACATTCAGTACTTC
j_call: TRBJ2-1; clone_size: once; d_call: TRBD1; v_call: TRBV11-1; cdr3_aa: CASSPSQGQGGYNEQFF; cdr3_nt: TGTGCCAGCAGCCCCAGCCAGGGACAGGGAGGGTACAATGAGCAGTTCTTC
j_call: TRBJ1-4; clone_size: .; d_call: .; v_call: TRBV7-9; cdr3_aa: CASSLAGGYAVF; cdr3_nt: TGTGCCAGCAGCTTAGCGGGGGGCTACGCGGTTTTT
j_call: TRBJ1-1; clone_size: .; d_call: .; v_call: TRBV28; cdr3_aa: CASSFPSWSGNTEAFF; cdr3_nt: TGTGCCAGCAGTTTCCCCTCGTGGAGCGGGAACACTGAAGCTTTCTTT
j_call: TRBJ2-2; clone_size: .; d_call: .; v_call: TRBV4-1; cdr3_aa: CASSQGASNTGELFF; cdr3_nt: TGCGCCAGCAGCCAGGGGGCCTCGAACACCGGGGAGCTGTTTTTT
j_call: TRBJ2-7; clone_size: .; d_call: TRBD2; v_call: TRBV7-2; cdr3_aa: CASSPRSGRASYEQYF; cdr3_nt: TGTGCCAGCAGCCCCCGTAGCGGGAGGGCCTCCTACGAGCAGTACTTC
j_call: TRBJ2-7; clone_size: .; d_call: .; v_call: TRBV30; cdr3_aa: CAWSVGGLAEQYF; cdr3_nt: TGTGCCTGGAGTGTGGGGGGACTCGCCGAGCAGTACTTC
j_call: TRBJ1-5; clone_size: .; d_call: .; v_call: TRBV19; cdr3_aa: CASNNQPQHF; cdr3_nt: TGTGCCAGTAACAATCAGCCCCAGCATTTT